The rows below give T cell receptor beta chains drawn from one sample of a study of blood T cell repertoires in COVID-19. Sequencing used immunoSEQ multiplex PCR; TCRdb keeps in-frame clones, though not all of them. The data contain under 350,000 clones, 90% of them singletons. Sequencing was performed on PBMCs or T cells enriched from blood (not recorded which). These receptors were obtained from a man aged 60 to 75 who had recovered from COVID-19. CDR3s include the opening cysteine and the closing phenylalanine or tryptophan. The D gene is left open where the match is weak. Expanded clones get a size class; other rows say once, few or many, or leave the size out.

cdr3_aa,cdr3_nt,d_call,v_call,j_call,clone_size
CASSMRLQGFIAFF,TGTGCCAGTAGTATGAGACTACAGGGATTTATTGCTTTCTTT,-,TRBV19,TRBJ1-1,once
CASSETYGTAGSPLHF,TGTGCCAGCAGTGAAACTTACGGGACAGCAGGTTCACCCCTCCACTTT,TRBD1,TRBV6-1,TRBJ1-6,-
CASSFWRTGVAFF,TGTGCCAGCAGCTTTTGGAGGACAGGTGTAGCTTTCTTT,TRBD1,TRBV3-1/TRBV3-2,TRBJ1-1,-
CASSLTGETGRSPLHF,TGTGCCAGCTCATTGACCGGAGAGACAGGACGTTCACCCCTCCACTTT,-,TRBV18,TRBJ1-6,-
CASSLAGSNQPQHF,TGTGCCAGCAGTTTGGCAGGGAGCAATCAGCCCCAGCATTTT,-,TRBV3-1/TRBV3-2,TRBJ1-5,-
CASSPRGALPSYNEQFF,TGTGCCAGCAGTCCCCGGGGAGCGCTACCATCCTACAATGAGCAGTTCTTC,-,TRBV25-1,TRBJ2-1,-
CASSPRVYNEQFF,TGTGCCAGCAGCCCCCGTGTGTACAATGAGCAGTTCTTC,-,TRBV7-9,TRBJ2-1,-
CASSQLSYEQYF,TGTGCCAGCAGCCAATTGAGCTACGAGCAGTACTTC,-,TRBV3-1/TRBV3-2,TRBJ2-7,-
CASSPRAVSSGNTIYF,TGTGCCAGCAGCCCGCGGGCAGTAAGCTCTGGAAACACCATATATTTT,-,TRBV7-2,TRBJ1-3,few
CASSSGSAGPNYGYTF,TGCGCCAGCAGCTCCGGGTCCGCAGGGCCTAACTATGGCTACACCTTC,-,TRBV5-1,TRBJ1-2,-
CASSPGVMTLATNEKLFF,TGTGCCAGCTCACCGGGCGTAATGACACTAGCAACTAATGAAAAACTGTTTTTT,-,TRBV18,TRBJ1-4,-
CASSPLQNSPLHF,TGTGCCAGCAGCCCCCTCCAGAATTCACCCCTCCACTTT,-,TRBV3-1/TRBV3-2,TRBJ1-6,-
CASRLDGEAYEQYF,TGTGCCAGCAGGTTAGACGGGGAGGCTTACGAGCAGTACTTC,-,TRBV7-9,TRBJ2-7,-
CASSRAGVGGDEQFF,TGTGCCAGCAGTCGGGCGGGGGTAGGCGGCGATGAGCAGTTCTTC,TRBD2,TRBV2,TRBJ2-1,-
CASSSHRLAGVGKNIQYF,TGTGCCAGCAGCTCACACCGACTAGCGGGAGTGGGCAAAAACATTCAGTACTTC,TRBD2,TRBV7-8,TRBJ2-4,-
CASSLHRGTEAFF,TGTGCCAGCAGCTTACACAGGGGTACTGAAGCTTTCTTT,TRBD1,TRBV11-2,TRBJ1-1,-
CASWRGPYEQYF,TGTGCCAGCTGGCGGGGACCCTACGAGCAGTACTTC,-,TRBV27,TRBJ2-7,-
CASSPEDTFSYEQYF,TGTGCCAGCAGCCCGGAAGACACTTTTTCCTACGAGCAGTACTTC,-,TRBV5-4,TRBJ2-7,-
CASSPRLAGANTGELFF,TGTGCCAGCTCACCACGACTAGCGGGGGCGAACACCGGGGAGCTGTTTTTT,TRBD2,TRBV18,TRBJ2-2,-
CASTPAGGLPYGYTF,TGTGCCAGTACCCCCGCAGGGGGGCTACCCTATGGCTACACCTTC,TRBD1,TRBV19,TRBJ1-2,-
CASSAGGQTYEQYF,TGTGCCAGCAGCGCCGGGGGACAGACCTACGAGCAGTACTTC,-,TRBV9,TRBJ2-7,-
CASKDEDFGYTF,TGTGCCAGCAAAGATGAGGACTTCGGCTACACCTTC,-,TRBV2,TRBJ1-2,-
CASSVGGVSYEQYF,TGTGCCAGCAGCGTAGGCGGGGTCAGTTACGAGCAGTACTTC,-,TRBV9,TRBJ2-7,-
CAWTLGLAATWGQFF,TGTGCCTGGACTTTGGGACTAGCGGCCACCTGGGGGCAGTTCTTC,TRBD2,TRBV30,TRBJ2-1,-
CASSGGIMNTEAFF,TGTGCCAGCAGTGGGGGGATAATGAACACTGAAGCTTTCTTT,-,TRBV27,TRBJ1-1,-
CASSPGFAEKLFF,TGTGCCAGCAGTCCAGGGTTTGCGGAAAAACTGTTTTTT,-,TRBV6-5,TRBJ1-4,-
CASSKPTGPPHF,TGTGCCAGCAGCAAACCGACAGGGCCGCCGCATTTT,TRBD1,TRBV7-9,TRBJ1-5,-
CASKRGLTYNEQFF,TGCGCCAGCAAACGCGGACTGACCTACAATGAGCAGTTCTTC,-,TRBV5-1,TRBJ2-1,-
CASSFGNRGANEKLFF,TGTGCCAGCAGTTTCGGAAACAGGGGAGCTAATGAAAAACTGTTTTTT,TRBD1,TRBV27,TRBJ1-4,few
CASSLVRGDRSETQYF,TGCGCCAGCAGCTTGGTTCGGGGAGACCGCTCGGAGACCCAGTACTTC,-,TRBV5-1,TRBJ2-5,-
CASSEGKAGGLYEQYF,TGTGCCAGCAGTGAGGGCAAAGCGGGAGGTTTGTACGAGCAGTACTTC,TRBD2,TRBV6-1,TRBJ2-7,-
CAWSKGQSYGYTF,TGTGCCTGGAGTAAGGGACAGAGCTATGGCTACACCTTC,TRBD1,TRBV30,TRBJ1-2,few
CASSDREGGYEQYF,TGTGCCAGCAGCGACCGGGAGGGAGGCTACGAGCAGTACTTC,TRBD2,TRBV11-2,TRBJ2-7,-
CASSWTGDTEAFF,TGTGCCAGTAGTTGGACAGGCGACACTGAAGCTTTCTTT,TRBD1,TRBV19,TRBJ1-1,-
CASSQPAGTGDTEAFF,TGTGCCAGCAGCCAACCAGCCGGGACAGGGGACACTGAAGCTTTCTTT,TRBD1,TRBV3-1/TRBV3-2,TRBJ1-1,once
CASSPSWTGALNTEAFF,TGCGCCAGCAGCCCAAGCTGGACAGGGGCCCTGAACACTGAAGCTTTCTTT,TRBD1,TRBV5-1,TRBJ1-1,-
CASSPDGNYGYTF,TGTGCCAGCAGCCCCGACGGGAACTATGGCTACACCTTC,-,TRBV7-3,TRBJ1-2,-
CASSLGPGDGYTF,TGCGCCAGCAGCTTAGGCCCGGGGGATGGCTACACCTTC,-,TRBV5-1,TRBJ1-2,-
CASSYSGGAGEQFF,TGTGCCAGCAGTTATAGCGGGGGGGCCGGTGAGCAGTTCTTC,TRBD2,TRBV6-2/TRBV6-3,TRBJ2-1,once
CASAPNSNQPQHF,TGCGCCAGCGCCCCTAATAGCAATCAGCCCCAGCATTTT,-,TRBV10-2,TRBJ1-5,once
CASRFKTGEAFF,TGTGCCAGCAGGTTCAAGACAGGTGAAGCTTTCTTT,-,TRBV6-1,TRBJ1-1,-
CSVGQGNANTGELFF,TGCAGCGTCGGACAGGGGAACGCGAACACCGGGGAGCTGTTTTTT,TRBD1,TRBV29-1,TRBJ2-2,once
CASSPGGERGTDTQYF,TGTGCCAGCAGCCCTGGGGGGGAGCGGGGAACAGATACGCAGTATTTT,TRBD2,TRBV5-4,TRBJ2-3,once
CASSSQTGAQETQYF,TGTGCCAGCAGCTCCCAGACAGGGGCGCAAGAGACCCAGTACTTC,TRBD1,TRBV5-4,TRBJ2-5,-
CASKGLAVTDTQYF,TGTGCCAGCAAGGGACTAGCGGTGACAGATACGCAGTATTTT,TRBD2,TRBV7-9,TRBJ2-3,-
CASSYSPTGQETQYF,TGTGCCAGCAGTTACTCACCGACAGGTCAAGAGACCCAGTACTTC,-,TRBV6-5,TRBJ2-5,few
CASSLGQGIPDTQYF,TGTGCCAGCAGCTTAGGACAGGGGATACCAGATACGCAGTATTTT,TRBD1,TRBV7-9,TRBJ2-3,-
CASSWGGDSSYEQYF,TGTGCCAGCAGCTGGGGTGGGGACAGCTCCTACGAGCAGTACTTC,TRBD1,TRBV5-8,TRBJ2-7,-
CAMNTGNVETQYF,TGTGCCATGAACACGGGGAACGTGGAGACCCAGTACTTC,-,TRBV5-4,TRBJ2-5,-
CASSLEWGQGSEKLFF,TGCGCCAGCAGCTTGGAGTGGGGGCAAGGAAGTGAAAAACTGTTTTTT,-,TRBV5-1,TRBJ1-4,-
CASSSGNYGYTF,TGTGCCAGCAGTTCCGGTAACTATGGCTACACCTTC,-,TRBV2,TRBJ1-2,-
CASSQESRGRSEAFF,TGCGCCAGCAGCCAAGAGTCCAGGGGAAGGTCTGAAGCTTTCTTT,-,TRBV4-3,TRBJ1-1,-
CASSEEILVLNTEAFF,TGTGCCAGTAGTGAGGAGATCCTGGTCCTGAACACTGAAGCTTTCTTT,-,TRBV19,TRBJ1-1,-